This T cell receptor (beta chain) originates from a study of STAT5B mutations in CD4+ large granular lymphocyte leukemia. On this clone: Its antigen is unknown.

Study-wide results and caveats: No patients shared main leukemic clonotypes, though roughly 27% appeared at low frequency elsewhere. TRBV06-family usage was enriched in top patient clones (8/27) versus controls (2/35).

Germline-derived CDR1 and CDR2 are LNHDA and SQIVND (reference sequence). The CDR3 sequence is 14 residues long. Trimming shortened V by 4 bases and J by 6 bases, and 15 bases separated the two germline ends. The survey-level immunoSEQ assay was used. Repertoires were generated with immunoSEQ multiplex PCR, while TCRdb's copy carries only in-frame clones and drops some. The repertoire holds about 31,000 clones, with about 89% as singletons. The V and J genes are TRBV19 and TRBJ1-2; TRBD1 is a possible D gene (5 bases). The sequence was obtained from a human donor in good health. The sequenced sample consisted of CD4+ T cells from blood buffy coats. The chain's CDR3 is CASSSGRAFDGYTF. In nucleotides, the CDR3 is TGTGCCAGTAGTAGTGGCAGGGCGTTTGATGGCTACACCTTC.